In its sample, the clone carrying this TCR beta chain was seen once. This record belongs to a study of blood T cell repertoires in COVID-19. Study details: T cells, B-cell-depleted T cells, or PBMCs provided the cDNA or gDNA that served as material.

The CDR3 is 13 amino acids. V was pared by 1 base and J by 13 bases, with 16 bases between. CDR1 LNHNV and CDR2 YYDKDF come from the germline V gene (reference sequence). Original processing methods: The assay estimated nucleated cells by amplifying reference gene primers. Generated by immunoSEQ multiplex PCR, the TCRdb table keeps only in-frame clones and is missing some. Clonal size and the V and J genes are those of that table, whereas D and trimming came from the DNA. This table has around 62,000 clones, approximately 90% appearing once. The clonotype was recovered from a woman aged 55-70 years with acute or convalescent COVID-19. The material sequenced was peripheral blood. This rearrangement joins TRBV15 to TRBJ1-2, with D tentatively TRBD1 (6 bases). CDR3 in amino acids: CATSRASGQGSTF. Here the CDR3 DNA reads TGTGCCACCAGCAGAGCTTCCGGGCAGGGGAGCACCTTC.